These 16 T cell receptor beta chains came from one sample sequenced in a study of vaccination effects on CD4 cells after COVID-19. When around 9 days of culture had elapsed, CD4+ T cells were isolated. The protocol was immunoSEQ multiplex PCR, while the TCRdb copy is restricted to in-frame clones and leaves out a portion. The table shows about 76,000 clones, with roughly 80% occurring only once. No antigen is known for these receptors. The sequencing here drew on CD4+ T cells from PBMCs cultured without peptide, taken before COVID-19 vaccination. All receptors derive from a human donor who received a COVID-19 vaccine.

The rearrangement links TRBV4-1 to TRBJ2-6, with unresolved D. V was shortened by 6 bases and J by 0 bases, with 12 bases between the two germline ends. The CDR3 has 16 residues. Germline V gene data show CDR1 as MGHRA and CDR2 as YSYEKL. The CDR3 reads CASRQKISSGANVLTF. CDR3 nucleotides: TGCGCCAGCAGACAGAAAATAAGCTCTGGGGCCAACGTCCTGACTTTC.

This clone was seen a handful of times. Written as DNA, the CDR3 is TGTGCCAGCGGGACAGGGAGGGAAAAACTGTTTTTT. Translation: CASGTGREKLFF. The chain recombines TRBV6-5 with TRBJ1-4, with 9 bases lining up with TRBD1. The CDR3 is 12 residues long. Germline-derived CDR1 and CDR2 are MNHEY and SVGAGI. The ends lost 8 bases at V and 8 bases at J; junction bases unmatched: 3.

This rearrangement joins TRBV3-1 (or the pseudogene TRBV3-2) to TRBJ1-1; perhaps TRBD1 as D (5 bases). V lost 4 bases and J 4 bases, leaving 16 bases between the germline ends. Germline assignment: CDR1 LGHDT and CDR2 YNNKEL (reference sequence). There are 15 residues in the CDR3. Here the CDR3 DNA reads TGTGCCAGCAGCCCTAGGACAAAGGCCGGCACTGAAGCTTTCTTT. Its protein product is CASSPRTKAGTEAFF.

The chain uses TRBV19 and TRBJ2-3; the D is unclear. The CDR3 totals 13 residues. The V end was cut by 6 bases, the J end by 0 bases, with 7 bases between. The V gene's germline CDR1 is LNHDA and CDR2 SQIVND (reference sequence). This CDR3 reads CASRGLSTDTQYF. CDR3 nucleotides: TGTGCCAGTAGAGGCCTAAGCACAGATACGCAGTATTTT.

This CDR3 reads CASSYPLTDTQYF. DNA of the CDR3: TGTGCCAGCAGTTACCCCCTCACAGATACGCAGTATTTT. The chain carries TRBV6-2 or TRBV6-3 and TRBJ2-3; D gene unclear. In germline, CDR1 is MNHEY, CDR2 SVGEGT. The CDR3 covers 13 residues. Trimming left V 2 bases short and J 2 bases short, with 5 bases between.

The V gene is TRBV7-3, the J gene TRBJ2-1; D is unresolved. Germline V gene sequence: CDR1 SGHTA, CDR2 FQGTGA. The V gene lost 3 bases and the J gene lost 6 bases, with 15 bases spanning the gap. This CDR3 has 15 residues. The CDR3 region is CASSLRSSETNEQFF. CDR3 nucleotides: TGTGCCAGCAGCTTGAGGTCATCGGAGACCAATGAGCAGTTCTTC.

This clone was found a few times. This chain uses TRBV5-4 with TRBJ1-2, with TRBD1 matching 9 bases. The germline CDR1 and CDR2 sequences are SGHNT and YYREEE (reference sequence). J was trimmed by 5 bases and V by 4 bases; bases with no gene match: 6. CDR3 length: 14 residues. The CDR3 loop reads CASSPRQGEYGYTF. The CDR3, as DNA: TGTGCCAGCAGCCCTCGACAGGGGGAATATGGCTACACCTTC. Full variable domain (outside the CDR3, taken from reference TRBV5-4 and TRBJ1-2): ETGVTQSPTHLIKTRGQQVTLRCSSQSGHNTVSWYQQALGQGPQFIFQYYREEENGRGNFPPRFSGLQFPNYSSELNVNALELDDSALYLCASSPRQGEYGYTFGSGTRLTVV.

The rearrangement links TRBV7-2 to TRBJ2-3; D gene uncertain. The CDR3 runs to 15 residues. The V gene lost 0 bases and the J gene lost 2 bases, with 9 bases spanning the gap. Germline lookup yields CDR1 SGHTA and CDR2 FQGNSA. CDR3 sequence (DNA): TGTGCCAGCAGCTTAGCTCCAGAGTTCACAGATACGCAGTATTTT. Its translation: CASSLAPEFTDTQYF.

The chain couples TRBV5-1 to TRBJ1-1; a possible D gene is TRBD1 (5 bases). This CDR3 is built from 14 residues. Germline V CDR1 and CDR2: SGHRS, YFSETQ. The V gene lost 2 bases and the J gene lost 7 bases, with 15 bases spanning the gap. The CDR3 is CASSLIVRGVEAFF. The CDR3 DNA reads TGCGCCAGCAGCTTAATAGTTCGGGGGGTTGAAGCTTTCTTT.

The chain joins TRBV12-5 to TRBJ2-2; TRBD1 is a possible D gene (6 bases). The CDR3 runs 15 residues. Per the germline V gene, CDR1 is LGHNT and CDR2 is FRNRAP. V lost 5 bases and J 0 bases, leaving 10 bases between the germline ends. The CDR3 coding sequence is TGTGCTAGTGGTCCCGGACAGCCGAACACCGGGGAGCTGTTTTTT. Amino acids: CASGPGQPNTGELFF.

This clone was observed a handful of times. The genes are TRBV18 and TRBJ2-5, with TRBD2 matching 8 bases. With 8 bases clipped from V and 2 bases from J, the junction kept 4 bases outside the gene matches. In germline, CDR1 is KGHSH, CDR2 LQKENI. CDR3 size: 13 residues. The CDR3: CASKRGLQETQYF. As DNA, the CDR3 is TGTGCCAGCAAGCGGGGGCTACAAGAGACCCAGTACTTC.

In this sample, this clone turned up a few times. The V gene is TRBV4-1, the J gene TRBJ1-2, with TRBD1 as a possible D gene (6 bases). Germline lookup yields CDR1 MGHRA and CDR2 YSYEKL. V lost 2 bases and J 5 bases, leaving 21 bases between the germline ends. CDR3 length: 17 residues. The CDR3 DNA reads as TGCGCCAGCAGCCAAAGGGGGGGACGGGGCGAGCTTTATGGCTACACCTTC. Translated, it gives CASSQRGGRGELYGYTF.

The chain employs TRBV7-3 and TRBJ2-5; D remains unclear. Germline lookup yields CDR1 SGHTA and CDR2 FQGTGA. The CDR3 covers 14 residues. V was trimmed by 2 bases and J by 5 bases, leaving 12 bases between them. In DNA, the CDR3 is TGTGCCAGCAGCTTAGGTTTGGGGTACGAGACCCAGTACTTC. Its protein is CASSLGLGYETQYF. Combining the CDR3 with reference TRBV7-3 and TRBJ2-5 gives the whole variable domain GAGVSQTPSNKVTEKGKYVELRCDPISGHTALYWYRQSLGQGPEFLIYFQGTGAADDSGLPNDRFFAVRPEGSVSTLKIQRTERGDSAVYLCASSLGLGYETQYFGPGTRLLVL.

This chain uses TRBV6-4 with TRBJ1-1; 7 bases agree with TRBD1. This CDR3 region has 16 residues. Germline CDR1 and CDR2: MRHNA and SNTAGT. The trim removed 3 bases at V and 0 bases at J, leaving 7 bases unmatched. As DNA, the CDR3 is TGTGCCAGCAGTGAATTACAGGGACAGTTGAACACTGAAGCTTTCTTT. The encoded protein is CASSELQGQLNTEAFF.

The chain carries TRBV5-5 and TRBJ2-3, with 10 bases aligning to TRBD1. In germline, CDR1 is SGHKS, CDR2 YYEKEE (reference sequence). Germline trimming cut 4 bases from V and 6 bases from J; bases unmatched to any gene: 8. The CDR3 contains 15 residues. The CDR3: CASSPGTGVLDTQYF. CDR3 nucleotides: TGTGCCAGCAGCCCCGGGACAGGGGTGTTGGATACGCAGTATTTT.

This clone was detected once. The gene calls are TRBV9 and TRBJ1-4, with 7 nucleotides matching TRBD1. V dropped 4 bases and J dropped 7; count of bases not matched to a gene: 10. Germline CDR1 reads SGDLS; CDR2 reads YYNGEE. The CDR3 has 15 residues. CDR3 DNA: TGTGCCAGCAGCTCCAGGGGGAGTGAGGTTGAAAAACTGTTTTTT. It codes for CASSSRGSEVEKLFF.